One sample yielded the 19 T cell receptor beta chains listed below, sequenced in a study of cytotoxic CD8 clonotypes in ibrutinib-treated CLL. Clones were read by immunoSEQ multiplex PCR, and TCRdb kept only the in-frame ones, dropping some. The repertoire holds some 200,000 clones, with nearly 80% as singletons. The sample in question was PBMCs, obtained after 12 months of ibrutinib treatment. These receptor sequences come from a human donor with chronic lymphocytic leukemia.

The rearrangement joins TRBV30 to TRBJ2-7, with 8 bases aligning to TRBD1. The CDR3 contains 14 residues. V lost 0 bases, J lost 3 bases, and 4 bases stayed unmatched. Germline assignment: CDR1 GTSNPN and CDR2 SVGIG (reference sequence). The chain's CDR3 is CAWSVSGTGYEQYF. The DNA of the CDR3 is TGTGCCTGGAGTGTGTCCGGGACAGGCTACGAGCAGTACTTC. Full variable domain (outside the CDR3, taken from reference TRBV30 and TRBJ2-7): SQTIHQWPATLVQPVGSPLSLECTVEGTSNPNLYWYRQAAGRGLQLLFYSVGIGQISSEVPQNLSASRPQDRQFILSSKKLLLSDSGFYLCAWSVSGTGYEQYFGPGTRLTVT.

The V call is TRBV9, the J call TRBJ2-3, with no clear D. This CDR3 is built from 14 residues. Germline CDR1 SGDLS, CDR2 YYNGEE. Trimming took 2 bases from V and 0 from J, leaving 7 bases between them. The CDR3 reads CASSVLSSTDTQYF. The CDR3 coding sequence is TGTGCCAGCAGCGTGTTGTCTAGCACAGATACGCAGTATTTT.

The table lists this clone with a few counts. This sequence joins TRBV28 and TRBJ1-5; D gene uncertain. Germline values: CDR1 MDHEN, CDR2 SYDVKM. V was cut by 4 bases and J by 4 bases, with 11 bases left in between. The CDR3 is 14 residues long. CDR3 sequence: CASSSPALNQPQHF. DNA of the CDR3: TGTGCCAGCAGTTCCCCGGCCCTAAATCAGCCCCAGCATTTT.

The chain couples TRBV28 to TRBJ1-4; D possibly corresponds to TRBD1 (6 bases). The V gene's germline CDR1 is MDHEN and CDR2 SYDVKM. This CDR3 has 16 amino acids. V lost 0 bases, J lost 1 base, and 9 bases lay in between. CDR3 nucleotide sequence: TGTGCCAGCAGTTTATGGGGGGCAGGAACTAATGAAAAACTGTTTTTT. This encodes CASSLWGAGTNEKLFF.

The chain carries TRBV5-5 and TRBJ2-3; TRBD1 matches at 7 bases. CDR3 length: 17 amino acids. The J segment lost 4 bases and the V segment lost 1 base, leaving 12 bases of the junction unmatched. Germline CDR1 SGHKS, CDR2 YYEKEE (reference sequence). The CDR3 here is CASSLFLRGLGADTQYF. The CDR3 coding sequence is TGTGCCAGCAGCTTGTTCCTCAGGGGGTTGGGCGCAGATACGCAGTATTTT.

The gene calls are TRBV7-2 and TRBJ1-4; D is uncertain. Germline V gene data show CDR1 as SGHTA and CDR2 as FQGNSA. The CDR3 has 13 amino acids. The ends were cut back, 5 bases at V and 8 bases at J, with 12 bases in the middle. CDR3 DNA sequence: TGTGCCAGCAGCGCTCGGTCCCAAGAAAAACTGTTTTTT. This codes for CASSARSQEKLFF.

The chain uses TRBV20-1 and TRBJ2-7; D is unresolved. This CDR3 has 11 amino acids. Germline V gene lookup returns CDR1 DFQATT and CDR2 SNEGSKA (reference sequence). V was cut by 3 bases and J by 3 bases, with 6 bases left in between. The DNA of the CDR3 is TGCAGTGCTAGCCTAATCTACGAGCAGTACTTC. It yields the protein CSASLIYEQYF.

This chain connects TRBV18 to TRBJ1-4; no clear D. The ends were cut back, 2 bases at V and 5 bases at J, with 6 bases in the middle. The CDR3 is made up of 13 amino acids. Looked up from germline, CDR1 is KGHSH and CDR2 is LQKENI. The CDR3, as DNA: TGTGCCAGCTCACCAGGGCAGAATGAAAAACTGTTTTTT. It is translated as CASSPGQNEKLFF.

The rearrangement joins TRBV6-5 to TRBJ2-1, with D possibly TRBD1 on 8 matching bases. CDR1 MNHEY and CDR2 SVGAGI come from the germline V gene. This CDR3 comprises 13 residues. V was pared by 5 bases and J by 7 bases, with 12 bases between. Here the CDR3 DNA reads TGTGCCAGCAGTACACAGGGGGGGAATGAGCAGTTCTTC. Its protein product is CASSTQGGNEQFF.

The chain carries TRBV7-3 and TRBJ2-5; tentative D call: TRBD2 (6 bases). V was trimmed by 5 bases and J by 3 bases, leaving 13 bases between them. This CDR3 has 14 amino acids. Germline V gives CDR1 SGHTA, CDR2 FQGTGA. The CDR3 here is CASSEGLGEETQYF. CDR3 DNA: TGTGCCAGCAGCGAGGGACTGGGTGAAGAGACCCAGTACTTC.

In its sample, this clone was seen once. V usage is TRBV9 and J usage is TRBJ1-4; 7 bases match TRBD1. The length of the CDR3 is 14 residues. Germline CDR1 and CDR2: SGDLS and YYNGEE. The junction had 7 bases not matched to a gene; V was cut back by 4 bases and J by 7 bases. The chain's CDR3 is CASSPRQGSEKLFF. DNA of the CDR3: TGTGCCAGCAGCCCCCGACAGGGATCTGAAAAACTGTTTTTT.

The gene calls are TRBV28 and TRBJ1-3; maybe TRBD1 (6 bases). V was cut by 4 bases and J by 0 bases, with 13 bases left in between. Germline loops: CDR1 MDHEN, CDR2 SYDVKM. The CDR3 contains 16 residues. The CDR3 DNA reads TGTGCCAGCAGTTCCGGACAGTACCACTCTGGAAACACCATATATTTT. It encodes CASSSGQYHSGNTIYF.

This clone was observed a single time. This chain uses TRBV11-3 with TRBJ2-7; 9 bases match TRBD1. Germline V gene sequence: CDR1 SGHNT, CDR2 YENEEA. The length of the CDR3 is 14 residues. Germline trimming cut 4 bases from V and 6 bases from J; bases unmatched to any gene: 7. The CDR3 loop is CASSSRDRVAEQYF. In DNA form, the CDR3 reads TGTGCCAGCAGCTCCCGGGACAGGGTCGCCGAGCAGTACTTC.

Points on this clone: A junction boundary mismatches the germline segment, possibly from a read error. V is TRBV6-5 and J is TRBJ1-5; possible D gene TRBD1, 6 bases. Germline-derived CDR1 and CDR2 are MNHEY and SVGAGI. The CDR3 is 14 residues long. This CDR3 is CASSYSTGNRPQHF. CDR3 DNA sequence: TGTGCCAGCAGTTACTCTACAGGGAATCGGCCCCAGCATTTT.

The chain has TRBV23-1 and TRBJ2-7, with no clear D. TRBV23-1 is placed among ORFs of uncertain function. V lost 0 bases to trimming and J lost 2 bases, with 11 bases between them. This CDR3 has 15 residues. CDR3: CASSQSIIGTYEQYF. For the CDR3, the DNA is TGCGCCAGCAGTCAATCGATTATAGGTACCTACGAGCAGTACTTC.

This clone was seen only a few times. The chain carries TRBV9 and TRBJ1-3, with D maybe TRBD1 (5 bases). The CDR3 length is 15 residues. The germline V and J ends were trimmed by 1 base and 1 base, with 9 bases remaining between them. CDR1 SGDLS and CDR2 YYNGEE come from the germline V gene. Here the CDR3 reads CASSVQGLSGNTIYF. Written as DNA, the CDR3 is TGTGCCAGCAGCGTACAGGGATTGTCTGGAAACACCATATATTTT.

The rearrangement joins TRBV29-1 to TRBJ1-2; 8 bases fit TRBD1. Germline V gene lookup returns CDR1 SQVTM and CDR2 ANQGSEA. Germline trimming cut 3 bases from V and 8 bases from J; bases unmatched to any gene: 11. The CDR3 is 14 residues long. Written as DNA, the CDR3 is TGCAGCGTTGAGGGACAGGACTTAACCGGGGGCTACACCTTC. It translates to CSVEGQDLTGGYTF.

The chain links TRBV5-1 to TRBJ2-1, with 11 nucleotides matching TRBD2. J was trimmed by 1 base and V by 2 bases; bases with no gene match: 5. This CDR3 comprises 17 residues. Germline CDR1 is SGHRS and CDR2 is YFSETQ. This CDR3 is CASSFPSGGSSYNEQFF. The CDR3 region has the DNA TGCGCCAGCAGCTTCCCTAGCGGGGGGTCTTCCTACAATGAGCAGTTCTTC.

The V gene is TRBV6-6, the J gene TRBJ2-1; unclear D gene. CDR1 is MNHNY and CDR2 is SVGAGI in the germline V gene (reference sequence). The V gene lost 7 bases and the J gene lost 6 bases, with 7 bases spanning the gap. The CDR3 runs 11 residues. CDR3 nucleotide sequence: TGTGCCAGCATAAATGGCAATGAGCAGTTCTTC. Protein: CASINGNEQFF.